This T cell receptor (beta chain) was identified in a study of cytomegalovirus exposure and HLA in healthy donors. Trimming removed 0 bases from V and 3 bases from J, with 9 bases in between. This CDR3 has 14 amino acids. The V gene's germline CDR1 is SGHTS and CDR2 YDEGEE. Notes on this clone: Its antigen is undetermined.

Findings and limits, study-wide: TCR sequences were mostly rare, though some public TCRs occurred in many donors. Specificity for CMV antigens was confirmed in vitro for three of the CMV-associated chains. In the analysis, some V segments, TRBV6-2 and TRBV6-3 included, were excluded as indistinguishable.

Primers for the PCR totalled 60 Vbeta and 13 Jbeta. Measured with immunoSEQ multiplex PCR; TCRdb has only the in-frame clones, and not every one. This sample contains 95,000 to 150,000 clones. Sequencing used PBMCs. This clonotype was sampled from a man aged 30-40 years in good health and CMV-seronegative. V and J are TRBV5-8 and TRBJ1-1; D may be TRBD1 (6 bases). CDR3 amino acids: CASSLDEGDTEAFF. CDR3 nucleotide sequence: TGTGCCAGCAGCTTGGATGAGGGGGACACTGAAGCTTTCTTT.